This passage covers 12 T cell receptor beta chains from one sample sequenced in a study of human T cells and chemical hapten exposure. A single record per CDR3 protein comes from TCRdb applying MiXCR to the RACE reads. Of fewer than 65,000 distinct CDR3 sequences in the sample, about 9.4% were seen once. The sample's time point: pre-sensitization, week 0. Sample treatment: therapeutic diphenylcyclopropenone sensitization with weekly scalp DPC. Sequencing used whole blood, obtained in connection with sensitization to the hapten diphenylcyclopropenone (DPC). These receptors were obtained from a woman aged 40-49 years with alopecia areata. Some clones in this sample may be carry-over from other donors' samples.

This clonotype was recorded at least ten times. This chain connects TRBV10-3 to TRBJ1-5; D is perhaps TRBD1 (5 bases). CDR3 size: 14 residues. Per germline, CDR1 ENHRY and CDR2 SYGVKD. V shed 0 bases and J shed 8 bases, with 11 bases lying between them. CDR3 DNA: TGTGCCATCAGTGAGTCGACGACAGTGGAGCCCCAGCATTTT. It translates to CAISESTTVEPQHF.

This clonotype was recorded many times. The rearrangement links TRBV7-9 to TRBJ1-4; TRBD1 might be the D (5 bases). The germline gives CDR1 SEHNR, CDR2 FQNEAQ (reference sequence). Trimming took off 7 bases at V and 8 bases at J, with 23 bases between the two ends. The CDR3 runs to 16 residues. CDR3 bases: TGTGCCAGCAATATCCCCACCGGGACCGGTGACGAAAAACTGTTTTTT. Amino acid sequence: CASNIPTGTGDEKLFF.

Ten or more counts support this clonotype. V and J are TRBV29-1 and TRBJ1-3, with D unresolved. The germline V and J ends were trimmed by 2 bases and 3 bases, with 8 bases remaining between them. The CDR3 has 13 residues. CDR1 and CDR2 from the germline V gene are SQVTM and ANQGSEA. CDR3 protein: CSVETRIGNTIYF. The CDR3 nucleotides are TGCAGCGTTGAAACCCGGATTGGAAACACCATATATTTT.

Turning to this clonotype: At one end the junction does not follow the germline gene, possibly because of a read error. The chain employs TRBV7-2 and TRBJ1-4, with TRBD1 as a possible D gene (5 bases). Germline CDR1 reads SGHTA; CDR2 reads FQGNSA. This CDR3 spans 14 amino acids. The CDR3 nucleotides read TGTGCCAGCAGATTAGGGGAGTTTAATGAAAAACTGTTTTTT. This codes for CASRLGEFNEKLFF. Supplemented by reference TRBV7-2 and TRBJ1-4, the full variable domain reads GAGVSQSPSNKVTEKGKDVELRCDPISGHTALYWYRQSLGQGLEFLIYFQGNSAPDKSGLPSDRFSAERTGGSVSTLTIQRTQQEDSAVYLCASRLGEFNEKLFFGSGTQLSVL.

Many counts were recorded for this clonotype. The chain is built from TRBV5-4 and TRBJ2-2; D uncertain. Trimming took 0 bases from V and 5 from J, leaving 17 bases between them. Germline values: CDR1 SGHNT, CDR2 YYREEE (reference sequence). This CDR3 has 17 amino acids. The CDR3 nucleotides are TGTGCCAGCAGCTTGGATCGGGCGAATTATCCGACCGGGGAGCTGTTTTTT. It encodes CASSLDRANYPTGELFF.

This clonotype was recorded a few times. The chain carries TRBV7-6 and TRBJ2-1, with D hard to call. The CDR3 spans 14 residues. Germline assignment: CDR1 SGHVS and CDR2 FNYEAQ. V gave up 5 bases and J gave up 9 bases, with 17 bases separating them. CDR3 DNA: TGTGCCAGCAGCCCCGAGGCCGATCGAGGTGAGCAGTTCTTC. Its translation is CASSPEADRGEQFF.

This clonotype came up many times. CDR3 sequence reads: CASRGDTLDYTF. The CDR3 bases are TGTGCCAGCAGGGGAGACACGCTGGACTACACCTTC. The chain recombines TRBV2 with TRBJ1-2; no clear D gene. V lost 6 bases and J 10 bases, leaving 15 bases between the germline ends. The CDR3 extends over 12 amino acids. CDR1 is SNHLY and CDR2 is FYNNEI in the germline V gene.

This clonotype was detected many times. V is TRBV20-1 and J is TRBJ1-1, with 7 nucleotides matching TRBD1. This CDR3 spans 14 amino acids. Germline trimming cut 6 bases from V and 1 base from J; bases unmatched to any gene: 8. Germline V CDR1 and CDR2: DFQATT, SNEGSKA (reference sequence). The CDR3 DNA sequence: TGCAGTGCCCACACCAGGGGGGGGAACACTGAAGCTTTCTTT. Its translation: CSAHTRGGNTEAFF.

This clonotype was picked up many times. J is TRBJ2-1 and V is TRBV29-1; TRBD2 matches at 11 bases. Germline CDR1 SQVTM, CDR2 ANQGSEA. V shed 6 bases and J 4 bases; nucleotides not matched to a gene: 8. This CDR3 has 15 amino acids. The CDR3 nucleotides are TGCAGCGTAAACTTAGCGGGGGGGCCTTACAATGAGCAGTTCTTC. Protein sequence: CSVNLAGGPYNEQFF.

This chain uses TRBV4-2 with TRBJ2-1, with 9 positions matching TRBD2. Germline CDR1 and CDR2: LGHNA and YNFKEQ. The length of the CDR3 is 17 residues. After removal of 1 base from V and 3 bases from J, the junction contained 7 bases not matched to a gene. The DNA for the CDR3 is TGTGCCAGCAGCCAAGTGGTGGCTAGCGGGGTCTACAATGAGCAGTTCTTC. This sequence encodes CASSQVVASGVYNEQFF.

This clonotype has a count of ten or more. The chain combines TRBV6-5 with TRBJ2-2, with 7 bases identical to TRBD2. This CDR3 has 16 amino acids. CDR1 and CDR2 from the germline V gene are MNHEY and SVGAGI. J lost 1 base, V lost 2 bases, and 4 bases had no gene match. The CDR3 loop reads CASSYGSGWNTGELFF. The CDR3 region has the DNA TGTGCCAGCAGTTACGGTAGCGGGTGGAACACCGGGGAGCTGTTTTTT.

There are a few counts of this clonotype. This chain links TRBV5-1 with TRBJ2-5; 10 bases line up with TRBD2. The germline CDR1 and CDR2 sequences are SGHRS and YFSETQ. V lost 4 bases to trimming and J lost 3 bases; unmatched junction nucleotides: 6. The CDR3 length is 15 residues. CDR3 bases: TGCGCCAGCAGCGTAAGCGGGGGGGCCGAAGAGACCCAGTACTTC. Its protein product is CASSVSGGAEETQYF.